This entry lists 5 T cell receptor beta chains sequenced from one sample in a study of cytomegalovirus exposure and HLA in healthy donors. The study ran its PCR with 60 Vbeta and 13 Jbeta primers. Using immunoSEQ multiplex PCR, the repertoire was profiled, and TCRdb retains in-frame clones only, with some absent. The sample's table shows 200,000 or so clones. Sequences were obtained from PBMCs. Receptors were obtained from a girl aged 2 to 9 in good health and CMV-seropositive.

The chain has TRBV5-4 and TRBJ2-1; D gene ambiguous. Trimming shortened V by 3 bases and J by 6 bases, and 10 bases separated the two germline ends. Germline CDR1 is SGHNT and CDR2 is YYREEE (reference sequence). CDR3 size: 13 residues. The CDR3: CASSWSAGNEQFF. CDR3 DNA sequence: TGTGCCAGCAGCTGGTCGGCAGGCAATGAGCAGTTCTTC.

The chain has TRBV4-2 and TRBJ1-6; D is perhaps TRBD1 (6 bases). CDR3 size: 17 residues. V was clipped by 4 bases and J by 5 bases, with 18 bases between them. CDR1 is LGHNA, CDR2 YNFKEQ, per germline. The CDR3 reads CASSRGLRGANNSPLHF. CDR3 DNA sequence: TGTGCCAGCAGCCGGGGCCTGCGGGGGGCCAATAATTCACCCCTCCACTTT.

The rearrangement joins TRBV7-9 to TRBJ2-1, with 16 bases lining up with TRBD2. CDR1 is SEHNR and CDR2 is FQNEAQ in the germline V gene (reference sequence). The CDR3 has 15 residues. V shed 3 bases and J 8 bases; nucleotides not matched to a gene: 1. The DNA of the CDR3 is TGTGCCAGCAGCTTGGGACTAGCGGGAGGGCATGAGCAGTTCTTC. It codes for CASSLGLAGGHEQFF.

J is TRBJ2-5 and V is TRBV6-5; 7 positions match TRBD2. There are 15 residues in the CDR3. Looked up from germline, CDR1 is MNHEY and CDR2 is SVGAGI. V lost 6 bases, J lost 2 bases, and 9 bases stayed unmatched. The CDR3 region is CASSRLAVDQETQYF. For the CDR3, the DNA is TGTGCCAGCAGCCGACTAGCAGTTGATCAAGAGACCCAGTACTTC.

The rearrangement links TRBV6-1 to TRBJ1-4, with 8 bases matching TRBD1. The V gene end was trimmed by 4 bases and the J gene end by 6 bases; junction bases not matched to a gene: 7. This CDR3 region has 15 residues. Germline CDR1 MNHNS, CDR2 SASEGT. The DNA for the CDR3 is TGTGCCAGCAGTGGCCACGGACAGGGACATGAAAAACTGTTTTTT. It codes for CASSGHGQGHEKLFF.